Presented here are 16 T cell receptor beta chains from one specimen sequenced in a study of shared clonotypes between healthy human individuals. The data were produced by immunoSEQ multiplex PCR, yet TCRdb's version contains in-frame clones alone and is incomplete. The sample records about 820,000 clones, approximately 92% being singletons. The naive CD8 subset, CD45RO-negative cells positively selected for CCR7, excluded terminally differentiated effector memory CD45RA+ cells. Source material: naive CD8+ T cells sorted from blood. These receptors came from a man aged 30-40 years in good health.

The V gene is TRBV28, the J gene TRBJ2-7, with 7 bases identical to TRBD2. Germline CDR1 is MDHEN and CDR2 is SYDVKM. The CDR3 runs 20 residues. With V trimmed by 2 bases and J by 2 bases, 21 bases remained unmatched. This chain's CDR3 is CASSLGLAEGYKSHTYEQYF. The DNA of the CDR3 is TGTGCCAGCAGTTTAGGGCTAGCGGAAGGGTATAAGAGCCACACCTACGAGCAGTACTTC.

J is TRBJ1-5 and V is TRBV9; a weak D match, TRBD1 (5 bases). Germline V gene data show CDR1 as SGDLS and CDR2 as YYNGEE. V dropped 2 bases and J dropped 4 bases, with 10 bases sitting between them. The CDR3 contains 14 residues. The CDR3 here is CASSVGGTNQPQHF. DNA of the CDR3: TGTGCCAGCAGCGTCGGAGGGACGAATCAGCCCCAGCATTTT.

The V and J genes are TRBV12-5 and TRBJ1-1; no firm D call. The CDR3 has 12 amino acids. Trimming stripped 0 bases from V and 8 bases from J, with 7 bases between. From germline, CDR1 is LGHNT and CDR2 FRNRAP. The CDR3 reads CASGLVGREAFF. CDR3 sequence (DNA): TGTGCTAGTGGTTTGGTAGGCCGGGAAGCTTTCTTT.

There are a few counts of this clone. The J gene is TRBJ2-7, the V gene TRBV28; 7 bases fit TRBD1. The J segment lost 1 base and the V segment lost 4 bases, leaving 7 bases of the junction unmatched. The CDR3 sequence is 15 residues long. Germline CDR1 is MDHEN and CDR2 is SYDVKM. This chain's CDR3 is CASSSPGQKSYEQYF. The CDR3 DNA sequence: TGTGCCAGCAGTTCTCCGGGACAGAAGTCCTACGAGCAGTACTTC.

The chain combines TRBV29-1 with TRBJ2-1; a possible D gene is TRBD2 (5 bases). Trimming pared 4 bases from V and 6 bases from J, leaving 16 bases between. Germline-derived CDR1 and CDR2 are SQVTM and ANQGSEA. CDR3 length: 14 amino acids. The DNA of the CDR3 is TGCAGCGTTGTCGAGGGTTCTTCTAGCAATGAGCAGTTCTTC. It translates to CSVVEGSSSNEQFF.

The chain carries TRBV27 and TRBJ1-5, with D possibly being TRBD1 (5 bases). This CDR3 is 15 amino acids long. Between the trimmed V and J ends, which lost 1 base and 4 bases, there was a span of 11 bases. The germline V gene has CDR1 MNHEY and CDR2 SMNVEV (reference sequence). CDR3 sequence reads: CASSLFQGLNQPQHF. CDR3 bases: TGTGCCAGCAGTTTATTTCAGGGCCTTAATCAGCCCCAGCATTTT.

The V and J genes are TRBV9 and TRBJ2-5, with D perhaps TRBD1 (6 bases). The CDR3 covers 15 residues. Between the trimmed V and J ends, which lost 0 bases and 1 base, there was a span of 10 bases. The germline CDR1 and CDR2 sequences are SGDLS and YYNGEE. CDR3 in amino acids: CASSVGRGTQETQYF. The CDR3 nucleotides are TGTGCCAGCAGCGTAGGCAGGGGAACCCAAGAGACCCAGTACTTC.

J is TRBJ2-5 and V is TRBV9, with TRBD1 matching 9 bases. J was trimmed by 5 bases and V by 4 bases; bases with no gene match: 3. Germline V gene sequence: CDR1 SGDLS, CDR2 YYNGEE. The CDR3 sequence is 13 residues long. The CDR3 DNA sequence: TGTGCCAGCAGCCCAGGGACAGGGGAGACCCAGTACTTC. The encoded protein is CASSPGTGETQYF.

The chain couples TRBV5-8 to TRBJ2-3; 8 bases line up with TRBD1. The CDR3 contains 15 residues. The germline gives CDR1 SGHTS, CDR2 YDEGEE. V trimming: 3 bases; J trimming: 6 bases; junction bases outside the gene matches: 9. The CDR3 spells CASSWGQARGDTQYF. CDR3 DNA sequence: TGTGCCAGCAGCTGGGGACAGGCCCGTGGGGATACGCAGTATTTT.

The chain couples TRBV7-9 to TRBJ2-3; no clear D gene. The CDR3 is 13 residues long. Deletions cut 2 bases from V and 3 bases from J, with 6 bases between. From germline, CDR1 is SEHNR and CDR2 FQNEAQ (reference sequence). The CDR3 DNA follows: TGTGCCAGCAGCTTACTCACTACAGATACGCAGTATTTT. Residues: CASSLLTTDTQYF.

The chain uses TRBV5-1 and TRBJ2-5; D perhaps matches TRBD1 (5 bases). The germline V gene encodes CDR1 SGHRS and CDR2 YFSETQ. Trimming pared 4 bases from V and 2 bases from J, leaving 15 bases between. CDR3 length: 15 amino acids. CDR3 region: CASSQGGAPQETQYF. The CDR3 DNA reads as TGCGCCAGCAGCCAGGGTGGAGCCCCTCAAGAGACCCAGTACTTC.

This rearrangement joins TRBV7-2 to TRBJ2-7; D call uncertain. This CDR3 spans 13 amino acids. Per the germline V gene, CDR1 is SGHTA and CDR2 is FQGNSA. V gave up 1 base and J gave up 6 bases, with 10 bases separating them. The CDR3 nucleotides are TGTGCCAGCAGCTTAGATCCCTCTGGCGAGCAGTACTTC. Translation: CASSLDPSGEQYF.

The rearrangement links TRBV29-1 to TRBJ2-1; perhaps TRBD2 as D (6 bases). Trimming shortened V by 4 bases and J by 6 bases, and 25 bases separated the two germline ends. CDR3 length equals 17 residues. The V gene's germline CDR1 is SQVTM and CDR2 ANQGSEA. This CDR3 reads CSVAGVGRDFVVNEQFF. For the CDR3, the DNA is TGCAGCGTTGCTGGCGTAGGCCGGGACTTCGTCGTCAATGAGCAGTTCTTC.

The chain links TRBV27 to TRBJ2-7; 7 nucleotides align to TRBD1. The CDR3 sequence is 14 residues long. Germline CDR1 and CDR2: MNHEY and SMNVEV (reference sequence). V lost 5 bases to trimming and J lost 1 base; unmatched junction nucleotides: 5. This CDR3 reads CASSLRGQSYEQYF. CDR3 nucleotides: TGTGCCAGCAGTCTTAGGGGACAGTCCTACGAGCAGTACTTC.

The chain recombines TRBV19 with TRBJ1-1, with unresolved D. V lost 9 bases to trimming and J lost 1 base, with 15 bases between them. CDR1 LNHDA and CDR2 SQIVND come from the germline V gene (reference sequence). This CDR3 has 14 residues. The DNA for the CDR3 is TGTGCCAGCCGCCCGAGCAGGCGGAACACTGAAGCTTTCTTT. Residues: CASRPSRRNTEAFF.

Note on this clone: Within the sample, other DNA sequences also encode this same CDR3. This chain connects TRBV27 to TRBJ2-7, with a possible D match to TRBD2 (5 bases). The length of the CDR3 is 13 residues. Between the trimmed V and J ends, which lost 3 bases and 2 bases, there was a span of 8 bases. The germline gives CDR1 MNHEY, CDR2 SMNVEV (reference sequence). CDR3 sequence (DNA): TGTGCCAGCAGTTTGGGAGAGACCTACGAGCAGTACTTC. Translating gives CASSLGETYEQYF.